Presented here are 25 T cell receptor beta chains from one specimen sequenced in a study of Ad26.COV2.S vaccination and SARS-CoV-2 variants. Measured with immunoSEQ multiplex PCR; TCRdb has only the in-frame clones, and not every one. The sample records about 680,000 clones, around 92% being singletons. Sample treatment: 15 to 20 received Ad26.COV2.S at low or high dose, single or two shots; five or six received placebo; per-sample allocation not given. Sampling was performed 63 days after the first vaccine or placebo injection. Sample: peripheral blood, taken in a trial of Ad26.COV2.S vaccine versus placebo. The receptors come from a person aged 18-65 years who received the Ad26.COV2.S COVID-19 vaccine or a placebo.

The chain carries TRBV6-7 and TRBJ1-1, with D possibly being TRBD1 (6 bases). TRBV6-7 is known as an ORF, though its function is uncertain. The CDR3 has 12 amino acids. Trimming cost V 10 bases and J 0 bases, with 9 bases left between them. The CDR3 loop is CANRTVNTEAFF. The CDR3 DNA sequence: TGTGCCAACCGGACAGTGAACACTGAAGCTTTCTTT.

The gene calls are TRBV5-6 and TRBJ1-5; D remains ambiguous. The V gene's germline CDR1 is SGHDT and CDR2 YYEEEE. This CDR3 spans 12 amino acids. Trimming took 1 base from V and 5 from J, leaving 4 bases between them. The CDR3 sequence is CASSLLDQPQHF. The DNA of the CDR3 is TGTGCCAGCAGCTTGTTGGATCAGCCCCAGCATTTT. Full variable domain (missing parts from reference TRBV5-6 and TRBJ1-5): DAGVTQSPTHLIKTRGQQVTLRCSPKSGHDTVSWYQQALGQGPQFIFQYYEEEERQRGNFPDRFSGHQFPNYSSELNVNALLLGDSALYLCASSLLDQPQHFGDGTRLSIL.

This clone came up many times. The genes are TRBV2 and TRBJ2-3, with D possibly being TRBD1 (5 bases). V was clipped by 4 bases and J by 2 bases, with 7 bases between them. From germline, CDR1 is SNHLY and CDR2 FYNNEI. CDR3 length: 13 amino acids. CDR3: CASSGGLTDTQYF. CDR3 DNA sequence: TGTGCCAGCAGTGGGGGCCTCACAGATACGCAGTATTTT. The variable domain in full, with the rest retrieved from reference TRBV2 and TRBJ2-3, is EPEVTQTPSHQVTQMGQEVILRCVPISNHLYFYWYRQILGQKVEFLVSFYNNEISEKSEIFDDQFSVERPDGSNFTLKIRSTKLEDSAMYFCASSGGLTDTQYFGPGTRLTVL.

The CDR3 sequence: CASSQPGTGGTGELFF. CDR3 sequence (DNA): TGTGCCAGCAGCCAACCCGGGACAGGGGGCACCGGGGAGCTGTTTTTT. V usage is TRBV3-1 (or the pseudogene TRBV3-2) and J usage is TRBJ2-2; 11 bases match TRBD1. The CDR3 totals 16 residues. CDR1 is LGHDT, CDR2 YNNKEL, per germline (reference sequence). After removal of 2 bases from V and 4 bases from J, the junction contained 3 bases not matched to a gene.

The CDR3 sequence: CASSQELASYEQYF. Written as DNA, the CDR3 is TGCGCCAGCAGCCAAGAGCTAGCCTCCTACGAGCAGTACTTC. V usage is TRBV4-3 and J usage is TRBJ2-7; D might be TRBD2 (5 bases). CDR3 length: 14 amino acids. The V end lost 0 bases, the J end lost 0 bases, and 6 bases lay between the germline ends. Per the germline V gene, CDR1 is LGHNA and CDR2 is YSLEER.

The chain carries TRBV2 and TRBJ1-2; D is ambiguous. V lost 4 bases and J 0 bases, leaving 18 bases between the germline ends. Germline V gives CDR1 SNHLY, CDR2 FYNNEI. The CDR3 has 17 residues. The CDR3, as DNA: TGTGCCAGCAGTGCTAATCCCGGTGGGAGGGCTAACTATGGCTACACCTTC. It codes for CASSANPGGRANYGYTF. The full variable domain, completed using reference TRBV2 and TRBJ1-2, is EPEVTQTPSHQVTQMGQEVILRCVPISNHLYFYWYRQILGQKVEFLVSFYNNEISEKSEIFDDQFSVERPDGSNFTLKIRSTKLEDSAMYFCASSANPGGRANYGYTFGSGTRLTVV.

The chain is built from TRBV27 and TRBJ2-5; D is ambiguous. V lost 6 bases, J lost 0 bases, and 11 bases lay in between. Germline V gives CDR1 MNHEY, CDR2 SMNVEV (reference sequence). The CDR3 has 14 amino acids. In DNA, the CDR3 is TGTGCCAGCAGACTAAGGATGTACCAAGAGACCCAGTACTTC. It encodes CASRLRMYQETQYF.

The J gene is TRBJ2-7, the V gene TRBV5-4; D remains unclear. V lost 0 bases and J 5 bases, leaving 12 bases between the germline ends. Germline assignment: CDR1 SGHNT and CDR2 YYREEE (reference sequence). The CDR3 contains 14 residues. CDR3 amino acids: CASSLDYGLNEQYF. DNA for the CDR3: TGTGCCAGCAGCTTGGATTACGGTTTGAACGAGCAGTACTTC.

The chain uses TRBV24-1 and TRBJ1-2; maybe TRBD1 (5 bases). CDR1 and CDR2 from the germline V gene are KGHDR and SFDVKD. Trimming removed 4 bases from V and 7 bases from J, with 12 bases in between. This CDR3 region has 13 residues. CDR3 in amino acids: CATSDADRGGYTF. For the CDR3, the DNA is TGTGCCACCAGTGACGCCGACAGAGGTGGCTACACCTTC.

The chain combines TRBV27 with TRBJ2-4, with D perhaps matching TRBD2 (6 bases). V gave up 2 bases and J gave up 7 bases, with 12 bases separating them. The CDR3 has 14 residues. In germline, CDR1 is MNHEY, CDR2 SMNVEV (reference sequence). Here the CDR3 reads CASSLGGSRNIQYF. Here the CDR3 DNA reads TGTGCCAGCAGTTTAGGGGGGTCGCGGAACATTCAGTACTTC.

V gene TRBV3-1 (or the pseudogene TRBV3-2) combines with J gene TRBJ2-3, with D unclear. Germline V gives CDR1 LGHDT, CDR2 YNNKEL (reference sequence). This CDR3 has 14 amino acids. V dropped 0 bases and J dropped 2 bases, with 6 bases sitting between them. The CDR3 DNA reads TGTGCCAGCAGCCAAGACTTTTCCACAGATACGCAGTATTTT. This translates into CASSQDFSTDTQYF.

CDR3 amino acids: CASSPGTSGTDTQYF. As DNA, the CDR3 is TGTGCCAGCAGCCCTGGGACTAGCGGGACAGATACGCAGTATTTT. V is TRBV4-2 and J is TRBJ2-3, with 12 positions matching TRBD2. The CDR3 sequence is 15 residues long. The J segment lost 3 bases and the V segment lost 4 bases, leaving 2 bases of the junction unmatched. Germline CDR1 and CDR2: LGHNA and YNFKEQ.

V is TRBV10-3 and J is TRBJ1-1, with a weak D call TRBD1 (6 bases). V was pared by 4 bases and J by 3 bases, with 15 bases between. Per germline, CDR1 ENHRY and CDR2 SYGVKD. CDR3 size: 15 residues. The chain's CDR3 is CAISVGQGLYTEAFF. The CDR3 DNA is TGTGCCATCAGTGTGGGGCAGGGGCTTTACACTGAAGCTTTCTTT.

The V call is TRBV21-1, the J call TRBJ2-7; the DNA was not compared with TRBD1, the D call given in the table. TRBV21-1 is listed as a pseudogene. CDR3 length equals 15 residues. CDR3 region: CASSKGGGTPYEQYF. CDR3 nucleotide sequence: TGTGCCAGCAGCAAAGGAGGGGGAACACCCTACGAGCAGTACTTC.

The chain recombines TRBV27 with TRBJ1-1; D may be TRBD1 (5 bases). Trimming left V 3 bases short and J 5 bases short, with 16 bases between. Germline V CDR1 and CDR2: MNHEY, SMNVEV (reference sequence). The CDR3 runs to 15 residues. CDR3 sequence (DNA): TGTGCCAGCAGTTTTTGGGGGTCTAGTGGAACTGAAGCTTTCTTT. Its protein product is CASSFWGSSGTEAFF.

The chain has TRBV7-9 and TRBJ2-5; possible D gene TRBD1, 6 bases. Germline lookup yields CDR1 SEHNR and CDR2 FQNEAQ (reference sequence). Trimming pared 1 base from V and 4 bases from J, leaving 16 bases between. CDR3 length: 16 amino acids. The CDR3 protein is CASSLGTAVFLETQYF. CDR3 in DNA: TGTGCCAGCAGCTTAGGGACAGCCGTATTTCTAGAGACCCAGTACTTC.

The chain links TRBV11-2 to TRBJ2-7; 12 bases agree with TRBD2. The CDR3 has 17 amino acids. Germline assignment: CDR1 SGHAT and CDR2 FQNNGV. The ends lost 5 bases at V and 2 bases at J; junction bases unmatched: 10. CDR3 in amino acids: CASSLTSGGPLPYEQYF. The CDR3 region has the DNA TGTGCCAGCAGCCTTACTAGCGGGGGGCCCCTTCCCTACGAGCAGTACTTC.

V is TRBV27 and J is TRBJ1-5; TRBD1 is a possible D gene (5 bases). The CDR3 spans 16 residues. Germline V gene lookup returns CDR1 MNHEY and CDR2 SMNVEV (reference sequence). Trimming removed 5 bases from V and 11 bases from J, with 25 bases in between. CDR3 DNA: TGTGCCAGCAGTCCGACCTTAGGACGGTGGAGCAGGGCCCAGCATTTT. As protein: CASSPTLGRWSRAQHF.

The CDR3 DNA reads as TGTGCCACCAGTGCCCGGGGACAGGGTGGGGACTATGGCTACACCTTC. Encoded protein: CATSARGQGGDYGYTF. The chain has TRBV24-1 and TRBJ1-2, with 9 bases matching TRBD1. The ends lost 5 bases at V and 3 bases at J; junction bases unmatched: 9. CDR1 and CDR2 from the germline V gene are KGHDR and SFDVKD. This CDR3 has 16 residues.

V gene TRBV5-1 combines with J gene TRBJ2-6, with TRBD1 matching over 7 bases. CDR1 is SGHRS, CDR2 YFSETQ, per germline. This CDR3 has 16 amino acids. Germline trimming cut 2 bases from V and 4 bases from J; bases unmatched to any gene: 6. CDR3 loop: CASSFRQGSGANVLTF. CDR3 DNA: TGCGCCAGCAGCTTCCGACAGGGCTCAGGGGCCAACGTCCTGACTTTC.

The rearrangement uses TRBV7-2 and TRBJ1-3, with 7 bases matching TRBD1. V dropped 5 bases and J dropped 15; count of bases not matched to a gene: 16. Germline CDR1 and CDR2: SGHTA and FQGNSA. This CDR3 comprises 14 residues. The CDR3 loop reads CASSPSPTGVVGYF. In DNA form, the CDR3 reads TGTGCCAGCAGCCCATCTCCAACAGGGGTTGTAGGATATTTT.

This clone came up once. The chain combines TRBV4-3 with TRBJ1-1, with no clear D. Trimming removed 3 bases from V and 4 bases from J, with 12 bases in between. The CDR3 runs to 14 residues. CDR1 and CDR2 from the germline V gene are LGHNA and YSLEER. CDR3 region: CASSQMPGSTEAFF. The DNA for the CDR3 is TGCGCCAGCAGCCAGATGCCCGGAAGCACTGAAGCTTTCTTT.

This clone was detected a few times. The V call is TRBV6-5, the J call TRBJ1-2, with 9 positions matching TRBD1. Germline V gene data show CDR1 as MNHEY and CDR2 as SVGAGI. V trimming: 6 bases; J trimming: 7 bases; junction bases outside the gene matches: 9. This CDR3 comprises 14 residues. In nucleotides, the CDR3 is TGTGCCAGCAGCCGACTACAGGGGGCGCGTGGCTACACCTTC. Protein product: CASSRLQGARGYTF.

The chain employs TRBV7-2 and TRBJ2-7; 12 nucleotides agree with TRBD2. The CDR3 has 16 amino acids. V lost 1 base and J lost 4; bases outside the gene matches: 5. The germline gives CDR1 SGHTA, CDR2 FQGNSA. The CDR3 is CASSLGLAGAVYEQYF. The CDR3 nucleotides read TGTGCCAGCAGCTTAGGACTAGCGGGGGCCGTATACGAGCAGTACTTC.

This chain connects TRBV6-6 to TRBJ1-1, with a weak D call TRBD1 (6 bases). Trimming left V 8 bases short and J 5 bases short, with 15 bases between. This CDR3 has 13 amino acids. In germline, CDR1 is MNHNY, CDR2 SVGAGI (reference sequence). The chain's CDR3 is CASVLQGRTEAFF. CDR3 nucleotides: TGTGCCAGCGTACTCCAGGGGAGGACTGAAGCTTTCTTT.